This T cell receptor beta chain originates from a study of blood T cell repertoires in COVID-19. Study information: The samples span acute and convalescent COVID-19 from the United States, Italy and Spain. In each case, the material was cDNA or gDNA derived from T cells, B-cell-depleted T cells, or PBMCs.

Only a few counts were recorded for this clone. CDR1 LGHDT and CDR2 YNNKEL come from the germline V gene (reference sequence). This CDR3 region has 16 residues. Trimming pared 2 bases from V and 5 bases from J, leaving 13 bases between. In the authors' methods: Amplification of reference gene primers provided the estimated nucleated cell counts. Assay: immunoSEQ multiplex PCR; the TCRdb copy retains only in-frame clones and omits some. V and J calls and clone size are those listed in that table; D and trimming were worked out from the DNA. The sample lists more than 110,000 clones, approximately 87% occurring once.

V gene TRBV3-1 (or the pseudogene TRBV3-2) combines with J gene TRBJ1-6; possibly TRBD1 for D (5 bases). The sequence was collected from a human donor in a cohort sampled during active COVID-19. Input material: peripheral blood. CDR3 protein: CASSQNGALNNSPLHF. CDR3 bases: TGTGCCAGCAGCCAAAATGGGGCCCTTAATAATTCACCCCTCCACTTT.